This T cell receptor beta chain originates from a study of shared clonotypes between healthy human individuals. General observations from the study: Among non-shared clonotypes, generation probabilities were lower than among those shared by all four donors.

Turning to this clone: Antigen unknown.

After removal of 5 bases from V and 2 bases from J, the junction contained 5 bases not matched to a gene. This CDR3 is 15 amino acids long. Germline CDR1 SEHNR, CDR2 FQNEAQ (reference sequence). The authors combined CD45RO+ cells with CCR7-negative CD45RA+ TemRA cells as CD8 memory. The protocol was immunoSEQ multiplex PCR, while the TCRdb copy is restricted to in-frame clones and leaves out a portion. The sample lists roughly 660,000 clones, about 90% occurring once. The specimen sequenced was memory CD8+ T cells from PBMCs. Subset: CD45RO+ cells pooled with CCR7-negative TemRA cells. V gene TRBV7-9 combines with J gene TRBJ2-1, with TRBD2 matching 8 bases. This TCR came from a man aged 18 to 29 in good health. Some clones in this sample may be carry-over from other donors' samples. The CDR3 region is CASSVREGPYNEQFF. As DNA, the CDR3 is TGTGCCAGCAGCGTTCGGGAGGGCCCCTACAATGAGCAGTTCTTC.